A single T cell receptor beta chain is shown here with its context. The sample originates from a study of monozygotic twins with inflammatory bowel disease. The CDR3 is 15 residues long. Germline CDR1 reads MNHNS; CDR2 reads SASEGT. Both TCRalpha and TCRbeta cDNA were subjected to two nested PCRs lasting around 15 and 10 cycles. TCRdb re-called the 5' RACE reads; every CDR3 protein appears as one record, without DNA. This table holds some 200,000 distinct CDR3 sequences. The sample consisted of blood. The TCR comes from a human donor with ulcerative colitis or Crohn's disease, or a healthy co-twin of an affected twin (not recorded which). This chain connects TRBV6-1 to TRBJ2-7; no DNA is available, so the TRBD1 call from TCRdb remains unchecked. The CDR3 sequence is CASSPGTGRLHEQYF.